The 7 T cell receptor beta chains reported below all come from one sample, sequenced in a study of beta chain features in type 1 diabetes. Expressed TCRB transcripts were sequenced because the isolated RNA had all been reverse transcribed beforehand. This table comes from immunoSEQ multiplex PCR, and its TCRdb copy is limited to in-frame clones, with some not included. The top ten hold approximately 0.099% of the sample, which has hundreds of thousands of clones, roughly 16% seen once. Sequencing was performed on naive CD4+ T cells from blood. The receptors come from a man between 18 and 29 years old in good health.

The J gene is TRBJ2-1, the V gene TRBV7-3; D not certain. Trimming removed 5 bases at V and 5 bases at J, with 7 bases between. The CDR3 sequence is 12 residues long. The germline gives CDR1 SGHTA, CDR2 FQGTGA. The CDR3 loop is CASSIQNNEQFF. Here the CDR3 DNA reads TGTGCCAGCAGCATACAGAACAATGAGCAGTTCTTC.

This clone was recorded a few times. The CDR3 is CASSYAGRTEAFF. The CDR3 coding sequence is TGTGCCAGCAGTTACGCAGGGCGGACTGAAGCTTTCTTT. The rearrangement links TRBV28 to TRBJ1-1; a possible D gene is TRBD1 (5 bases). With 4 bases removed from V and 5 bases from J, the gap between germline ends came to 11 bases. Per the germline V gene, CDR1 is MDHEN and CDR2 is SYDVKM. This CDR3 contains 13 residues.

The rearrangement links TRBV5-4 to TRBJ2-2; TRBD1 matches at 12 bases. The CDR3 contains 15 residues. Trimming at V came to 4 bases and at J to 7 bases, leaving 5 bases not matched to a gene. Germline-derived CDR1 and CDR2 are SGHNT and YYREEE (reference sequence). CDR3 residues: CASSPGQGAGGELFF. In nucleotides, the CDR3 is TGTGCCAGCAGCCCGGGACAGGGGGCAGGCGGGGAGCTGTTTTTT.

This rearrangement joins TRBV10-3 to TRBJ1-3; a possible D gene is TRBD1 (6 bases). Trimming took off 2 bases at V and 4 bases at J, with 6 bases between the two ends. This CDR3 contains 13 residues. The germline V gene encodes CDR1 ENHRY and CDR2 SYGVKD. CDR3 amino acids: CAISEGQGNTIYF. Written as DNA, the CDR3 is TGTGCCATCAGTGAGGGACAGGGAAACACCATATATTTT.

This clone was seen only a few times. The chain combines TRBV29-1 with TRBJ1-1; D is ambiguous. Trimming took 3 bases from V and 1 from J, leaving 6 bases between them. CDR3 length: 12 amino acids. CDR1 and CDR2 from the germline V gene are SQVTM and ANQGSEA. CDR3 in DNA: TGCAGCGTTGATTTCGGGAACACTGAAGCTTTCTTT. Protein sequence: CSVDFGNTEAFF.

This chain links TRBV27 with TRBJ1-5; weak D call: TRBD1 (6 bases). V lost 6 bases, J lost 4 bases, and 10 bases lay in between. CDR1 and CDR2 (germline): MNHEY, SMNVEV (reference sequence). This CDR3 contains 13 residues. This CDR3 reads CASRKGENQPQHF. CDR3 DNA: TGTGCCAGCAGAAAGGGGGAGAATCAGCCCCAGCATTTT.

The V gene is TRBV6-6, the J gene TRBJ1-6; a possible D gene is TRBD1 (6 bases). CDR1 and CDR2 from the germline V gene are MNHNY and SVGAGI (reference sequence). The CDR3 sequence is 14 residues long. The ends were cut back, 8 bases at V and 9 bases at J, with 17 bases in the middle. CDR3 amino acids: CASFSTGLGSPLHF. Here the CDR3 DNA reads TGTGCCAGCTTCTCCACAGGGCTGGGTTCACCCCTCCACTTT.